The rows below give T cell receptor beta chains drawn from one sample of a study of blood T cell repertoires in COVID-19. Some clones are missing from TCRdb's copy, which holds only in-frame ones; the method was immunoSEQ multiplex PCR. The table has a few hundred thousand clones, approximately 88% seen once. Material: peripheral blood. These receptors all come from a woman aged 30 to 39 with COVID-19, enrolled during active disease. Each CDR3 is given with its conserved first and last residue. Each record gives: J gene, clone size, D gene, V gene, CDR3 DNA, CDR3 protein. The D gene is left open where the match is weak. The size of a clone is reported for some rows only, either as once, few or many, or as a class for expanded clones.

J gene: TRBJ2-3; clone size: NA; D gene: NA; V gene: TRBV5-1; CDR3 DNA: TGCGCCAGCAGCGTAACCACCGGGACAATGTCAGATACGCAGTATTTT; CDR3 protein: CASSVTTGTMSDTQYF
J gene: TRBJ2-7; clone size: NA; D gene: TRBD1; V gene: TRBV10-3; CDR3 DNA: TGTGCCATCATGGTAGGACAGGGGGCCTACGAGCAGTACTTC; CDR3 protein: CAIMVGQGAYEQYF
J gene: TRBJ1-6; clone size: NA; D gene: TRBD1; V gene: TRBV6-5; CDR3 DNA: TGTGCCAGCAGTTACCGGGACAGGGGGAAGAATTCACCCCTCCACTTT; CDR3 protein: CASSYRDRGKNSPLHF
J gene: TRBJ2-3; clone size: NA; D gene: NA; V gene: TRBV7-9; CDR3 DNA: TGTGCCAGCAGCCAACCGGGCGGGGCTAGCACAGATACGCAGTATTTT; CDR3 protein: CASSQPGGASTDTQYF
J gene: TRBJ1-6; clone size: NA; D gene: TRBD1; V gene: TRBV18; CDR3 DNA: TGTGCCAGCTCACTGGGGACAGGAAGGGATAATTCACCCCTCCACTTT; CDR3 protein: CASSLGTGRDNSPLHF
J gene: TRBJ2-5; clone size: NA; D gene: NA; V gene: TRBV5-4; CDR3 DNA: TGTGCCAGCAGCTTTCTCGGTGGAGAAGAGACCCAGTACTTC; CDR3 protein: CASSFLGGEETQYF
J gene: TRBJ2-1; clone size: NA; D gene: NA; V gene: TRBV5-4; CDR3 DNA: TGTGCCAGCAGCTTGGTCGACCCGGGGGAAACGCAGTTCTTC; CDR3 protein: CASSLVDPGETQFF
J gene: TRBJ1-3; clone size: NA; D gene: NA; V gene: TRBV4-3; CDR3 DNA: TGCGCCAGCAGCCAAAGACAGATCTCTGGAAACACCATATATTTT; CDR3 protein: CASSQRQISGNTIYF
J gene: TRBJ1-1; clone size: NA; D gene: NA; V gene: TRBV14; CDR3 DNA: TGTGCCAGCAGCCAACTAGCGGGGAACACTGAAGCTTTCTTT; CDR3 protein: CASSQLAGNTEAFF
J gene: TRBJ2-3; clone size: NA; D gene: TRBD2; V gene: TRBV19; CDR3 DNA: TGTGCCAGTAGTCCGGGGGGGCAGGGAGGGACAGATACGCAGTATTTT; CDR3 protein: CASSPGGQGGTDTQYF
J gene: TRBJ2-6; clone size: NA; D gene: TRBD1; V gene: TRBV5-1; CDR3 DNA: TGCGCCAGCAGCTTGGCGACAGGGCTTTTATCTGGGGCCAACGTCCTGACTTTC; CDR3 protein: CASSLATGLLSGANVLTF
J gene: TRBJ1-5; clone size: NA; D gene: TRBD1; V gene: TRBV19; CDR3 DNA: TGTGCCAGTACCGAAGCCAGGGGGCGGGTTCAGCCCCAGCATTTT; CDR3 protein: CASTEARGRVQPQHF
J gene: TRBJ2-7; clone size: once; D gene: NA; V gene: TRBV4-3; CDR3 DNA: TGCGCCAGCAGTCTTTCCGCGAACCATCGTTCAGGGTACCCAGACTACGAGCAGTACTTC; CDR3 protein: CASSLSANHRSGYPDYEQYF
J gene: TRBJ2-1; clone size: NA; D gene: NA; V gene: TRBV5-1; CDR3 DNA: TGCGCCAGCAGCCCGGACAATGAGCAGTTCTTC; CDR3 protein: CASSPDNEQFF
J gene: TRBJ2-1; clone size: NA; D gene: TRBD1; V gene: TRBV27; CDR3 DNA: TGTGCCAGCAGTCTGGGGACAGACTACAATGAGCAGTTCTTC; CDR3 protein: CASSLGTDYNEQFF
J gene: TRBJ2-5; clone size: NA; D gene: TRBD1; V gene: TRBV7-2; CDR3 DNA: TGTGCCAGCAGCTTCGACAGGGCCCCAGAGACCCAGTACTTC; CDR3 protein: CASSFDRAPETQYF
J gene: TRBJ1-6; clone size: NA; D gene: NA; V gene: TRBV5-1; CDR3 DNA: TGCGCCAGCAGCCTCGCCGGGTCCCGATATAATTCACCCCTCCACTTT; CDR3 protein: CASSLAGSRYNSPLHF
J gene: TRBJ1-4; clone size: NA; D gene: NA; V gene: TRBV15; CDR3 DNA: TGTGCCACCAGCAGAGGCAGGGAGGTTGTTAGAGAAAAACTGTTTTTT; CDR3 protein: CATSRGREVVREKLFF
J gene: TRBJ2-5; clone size: NA; D gene: NA; V gene: TRBV10-3; CDR3 DNA: TGTGCCACAGGAGGAAGTCCTGAAGAGACCCAGTACTTC; CDR3 protein: CATGGSPEETQYF
J gene: TRBJ1-1; clone size: NA; D gene: NA; V gene: TRBV21-1; CDR3 DNA: TGTGCCAGCAGCAAAGAGGTCAGACAGAACACTGAAGCTTTCTTT; CDR3 protein: CASSKEVRQNTEAFF
J gene: TRBJ2-5; clone size: NA; D gene: NA; V gene: TRBV10-3; CDR3 DNA: TGTGCCATCAGTGACTTGGGCCACCAAGAGACCCAGTACTTC; CDR3 protein: CAISDLGHQETQYF
J gene: TRBJ2-1; clone size: NA; D gene: TRBD1; V gene: TRBV6-1; CDR3 DNA: TGTGCCAGCAGTGACGGGGACAGGTTCCCGCGCTACAATGAGCAGTTCTTC; CDR3 protein: CASSDGDRFPRYNEQFF
J gene: TRBJ2-3; clone size: few; D gene: NA; V gene: TRBV11-2; CDR3 DNA: TGTGCCAGCAGCCAGGGTCCAGATACGCAGTATTTT; CDR3 protein: CASSQGPDTQYF
J gene: TRBJ2-5; clone size: NA; D gene: TRBD1; V gene: TRBV11-3; CDR3 DNA: TGTGCCAGCAGCTTAGTACAGGGGGGAGAGACCCAGTACTTC; CDR3 protein: CASSLVQGGETQYF
J gene: TRBJ1-1; clone size: NA; D gene: NA; V gene: TRBV27; CDR3 DNA: TGTGCCAGCAGTTTAGGACAGTGGGACACTGAAGCTTTCTTT; CDR3 protein: CASSLGQWDTEAFF
J gene: TRBJ2-1; clone size: NA; D gene: TRBD1; V gene: TRBV7-9; CDR3 DNA: TGTGCCAGCAGCTTAGTTGGGACAGGGAGCAATGAGCAGTTCTTC; CDR3 protein: CASSLVGTGSNEQFF
J gene: TRBJ2-6; clone size: once; D gene: NA; V gene: TRBV28; CDR3 DNA: TGTGCCAGCAGTTTGCGACAGCTGTCTGGGGCCAACGTCCTGACTTTC; CDR3 protein: CASSLRQLSGANVLTF
J gene: TRBJ1-4; clone size: NA; D gene: NA; V gene: TRBV6-6; CDR3 DNA: TGTGCCAGCAGTTACTTCGGGGAGAGCGAAAAACTGTTTTTT; CDR3 protein: CASSYFGESEKLFF
J gene: TRBJ2-4; clone size: NA; D gene: TRBD1; V gene: TRBV5-1; CDR3 DNA: TGCGCCAGCAGCCAGGGACAGCTAACACAGCTAGCCAAAAACATTCAGTACTTC; CDR3 protein: CASSQGQLTQLAKNIQYF
J gene: TRBJ2-2; clone size: NA; D gene: TRBD1; V gene: TRBV5-4; CDR3 DNA: TGTGCCAGCAGCTTTTGGGACAGGGACAACGGGGAGCTGTTTTTT; CDR3 protein: CASSFWDRDNGELFF
J gene: TRBJ2-5; clone size: NA; D gene: NA; V gene: TRBV28; CDR3 DNA: TGTGCCAGCAGGGAACTCGGGATGGAGGAGACCCAGTACTTC; CDR3 protein: CASRELGMEETQYF
J gene: TRBJ1-6; clone size: NA; D gene: NA; V gene: TRBV6-1; CDR3 DNA: TGTGCCAGCAGTGAATCCAGGGGTGGTAATTCACCCCTCCACTTT; CDR3 protein: CASSESRGGNSPLHF
J gene: TRBJ2-4; clone size: NA; D gene: TRBD1; V gene: TRBV11-2; CDR3 DNA: TGTGCCAGCAGCCCCGGGACAGGGGGCGCGAACATTCAGTACTTC; CDR3 protein: CASSPGTGGANIQYF
J gene: TRBJ2-5; clone size: NA; D gene: NA; V gene: TRBV11-2; CDR3 DNA: TGTGCCAGCAGCTTCTCACTGGTAGAGACCCAGTACTTC; CDR3 protein: CASSFSLVETQYF
J gene: TRBJ1-6; clone size: NA; D gene: NA; V gene: TRBV2; CDR3 DNA: TGTGCCAGCAATGCCAGGGTGTCATCACCCCTCCACTTT; CDR3 protein: CASNARVSSPLHF
J gene: TRBJ1-2; clone size: NA; D gene: NA; V gene: TRBV4-3; CDR3 DNA: TGCGCCAGCAGCCAAGATCGGGGACATACTACTTATGGCTACACCTTC; CDR3 protein: CASSQDRGHTTYGYTF
J gene: TRBJ2-1; clone size: once; D gene: TRBD2; V gene: TRBV6-5; CDR3 DNA: TGTGCCACCATAGCGCGGGAGGGCAACCATGAGCAGTTCTTC; CDR3 protein: CATIAREGNHEQFF
J gene: TRBJ2-3; clone size: NA; D gene: TRBD2; V gene: TRBV29-1; CDR3 DNA: TGCAGCGCCCTAGCGGGAGCTTCAGATACGCAGTATTTT; CDR3 protein: CSALAGASDTQYF
J gene: TRBJ2-2; clone size: NA; D gene: NA; V gene: TRBV5-1; CDR3 DNA: TGCGCCAGCAGCTTGCGACAGGTTCTCACCTCCACCGGGGAGCTGTTTTTT; CDR3 protein: CASSLRQVLTSTGELFF
J gene: TRBJ2-5; clone size: NA; D gene: TRBD2; V gene: TRBV19; CDR3 DNA: TGTGCCAGTAGCACGACTAGCGGGGCTAAAGAGACCCAGTACTTC; CDR3 protein: CASSTTSGAKETQYF
J gene: TRBJ1-1; clone size: NA; D gene: NA; V gene: TRBV11-3; CDR3 DNA: TGTGCCAGCAGCTTAGATGGAGACAGGGAAGCTTTCTTT; CDR3 protein: CASSLDGDREAFF
J gene: TRBJ1-1; clone size: NA; D gene: NA; V gene: TRBV5-4; CDR3 DNA: TGTGCCAGCAGCTTTAGGAGCCACACTGAAGCTTTCTTT; CDR3 protein: CASSFRSHTEAFF
J gene: TRBJ2-3; clone size: NA; D gene: NA; V gene: TRBV12-3/TRBV12-4; CDR3 DNA: TGTGCCAGCAGTTTGCGGAGCACAGATACGCAGTATTTT; CDR3 protein: CASSLRSTDTQYF
J gene: TRBJ2-7; clone size: once; D gene: TRBD2; V gene: TRBV29-1; CDR3 DNA: TGCAGCGTTAAATTAGCGGGGGACTCCTACGAGCAGTACTTC; CDR3 protein: CSVKLAGDSYEQYF
J gene: TRBJ2-5; clone size: NA; D gene: TRBD2; V gene: TRBV5-6; CDR3 DNA: TGTGCCAGCAGCTTGGGACTAGCGACCGAGACCCAGTACTTC; CDR3 protein: CASSLGLATETQYF
J gene: TRBJ1-6; clone size: NA; D gene: NA; V gene: TRBV9; CDR3 DNA: TGTGCCAGCAGCGCTAGTAGCTCCTATAATTCACCCCTCCACTTT; CDR3 protein: CASSASSSYNSPLHF
J gene: TRBJ2-5; clone size: NA; D gene: TRBD1; V gene: TRBV5-4; CDR3 DNA: TGTGCCAGCAGCTTATATCGGACAGGGAGTCGGGAGACCCAGTACTTC; CDR3 protein: CASSLYRTGSRETQYF
J gene: TRBJ2-7; clone size: NA; D gene: TRBD2; V gene: TRBV7-9; CDR3 DNA: TGTGCCAGCAGCGATCCGGGACTATCACGCGAGCAGTACTTC; CDR3 protein: CASSDPGLSREQYF
J gene: TRBJ2-7; clone size: NA; D gene: NA; V gene: TRBV10-2; CDR3 DNA: TGCGCCAGCAGTGACATAACCGGGAGCCGAGGGTCCTACGAGCAGTACTTC; CDR3 protein: CASSDITGSRGSYEQYF
J gene: TRBJ1-4; clone size: NA; D gene: NA; V gene: TRBV2; CDR3 DNA: TGTGCCAGCAGGGATTGGGGCTCAACTAATGAAAAACTGTTTTTT; CDR3 protein: CASRDWGSTNEKLFF
J gene: TRBJ1-2; clone size: NA; D gene: TRBD1; V gene: TRBV29-1; CDR3 DNA: TGCAGCGTTGAAGATCAGGGGACAGCTAACTATGGCTACACCTTC; CDR3 protein: CSVEDQGTANYGYTF
J gene: TRBJ1-4; clone size: once; D gene: TRBD1; V gene: TRBV5-6; CDR3 DNA: TGTGCCAGCAGCTTAACGGGACAGGCGAATGAAAAACTGTTTTTT; CDR3 protein: CASSLTGQANEKLFF
J gene: TRBJ2-3; clone size: NA; D gene: TRBD2; V gene: TRBV7-9; CDR3 DNA: TGTGCCAGCAGCTTAAGGGCCCCAACGGGGGGAACAGATACGCAGTATTTT; CDR3 protein: CASSLRAPTGGTDTQYF
J gene: TRBJ1-3; clone size: NA; D gene: NA; V gene: TRBV29-1; CDR3 DNA: TGCAGCGCCGTTAAAGACGAGATCGGGGGTACCATATATTTT; CDR3 protein: CSAVKDEIGGTIYF
J gene: TRBJ1-5; clone size: once; D gene: NA; V gene: TRBV6-5; CDR3 DNA: TGTGCCAGCAGTCATGGGGGGGGGAGTCAGCCCCAGCATTTT; CDR3 protein: CASSHGGGSQPQHF
J gene: TRBJ1-3; clone size: NA; D gene: NA; V gene: TRBV7-6; CDR3 DNA: TGTGCCAGCAGCTTAAGTATTCGGCCTCGGGCTGGAAACACCATATATTTT; CDR3 protein: CASSLSIRPRAGNTIYF
J gene: TRBJ1-1; clone size: NA; D gene: NA; V gene: TRBV7-9; CDR3 DNA: TGTGCCAGCAGCTTGACAGACGCACTTTCTCTAGCTTTCTTT; CDR3 protein: CASSLTDALSLAFF
J gene: TRBJ1-1; clone size: NA; D gene: NA; V gene: TRBV5-1; CDR3 DNA: TGCGCCAGCAGCTTGGGGCAGACAGCGAACACTGAAGCTTTCTTT; CDR3 protein: CASSLGQTANTEAFF